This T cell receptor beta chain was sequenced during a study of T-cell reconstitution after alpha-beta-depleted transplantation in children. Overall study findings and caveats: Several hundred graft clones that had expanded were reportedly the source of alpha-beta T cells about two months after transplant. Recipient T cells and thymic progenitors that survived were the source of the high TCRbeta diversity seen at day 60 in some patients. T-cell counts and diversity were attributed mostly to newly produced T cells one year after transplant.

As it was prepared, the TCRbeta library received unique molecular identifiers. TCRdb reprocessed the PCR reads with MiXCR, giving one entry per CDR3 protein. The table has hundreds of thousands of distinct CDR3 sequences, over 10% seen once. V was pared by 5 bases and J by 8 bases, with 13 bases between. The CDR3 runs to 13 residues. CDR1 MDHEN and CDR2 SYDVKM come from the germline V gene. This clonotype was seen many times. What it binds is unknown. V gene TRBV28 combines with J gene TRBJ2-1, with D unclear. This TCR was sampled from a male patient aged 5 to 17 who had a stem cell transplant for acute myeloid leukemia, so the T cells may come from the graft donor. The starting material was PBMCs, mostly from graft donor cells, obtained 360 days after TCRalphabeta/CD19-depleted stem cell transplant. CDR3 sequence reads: CASSPLEVYEQFF. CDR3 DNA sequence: TGTGCCAGCAGTCCCCTAGAAGTGTATGAGCAGTTCTTC. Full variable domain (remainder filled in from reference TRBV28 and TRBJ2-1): DVKVTQSSRYLVKRTGEKVFLECVQDMDHENMFWYRQDPGLGLRLIYFSYDVKMKEKGDIPEGYSVSREKKERFSLILESASTNQTSMYLCASSPLEVYEQFFGPGTRLTVL.